This is a list of T cell receptor beta chains from one sample in a study of cytomegalovirus exposure and HLA in healthy donors. Data came from immunoSEQ multiplex PCR; TCRdb stores just in-frame clones and leaves some out. The data contain approximately 170,000 clones, just under 80% of them singletons. Sample: PBMCs. These receptor sequences come from a woman in her thirties or forties in good health and CMV-seropositive. The CDR3 runs from the conserved cysteine through the conserved F or W. D genes are given only for firm matches. The listing skips clone size in some rows; elsewhere it reads once, few, many or a size class.

cdr3_nt | cdr3_aa | j_call | v_call | d_call | clone_size | cdr3_length
TGCGCCAGCAGCGCAGATAACACAGATACGCAGTATTTT | CASSADNTDTQYF | TRBJ2-3 | TRBV5-1 | . | . | 13
TGTGCCAGCAGTGTGGAGGAGACAGGGGGGCAGCCCCAGCATTTT | CASSVEETGGQPQHF | TRBJ1-5 | TRBV2 | TRBD1 | few | 15
TGTGCCAGCAGTCCACGACTAGCGGCCTACGAGCAGTACTTC | CASSPRLAAYEQYF | TRBJ2-7 | TRBV25-1 | TRBD2 | . | 14
TGTGCCAGCATGCGACAGCTCATGAACACTGAAGCTTTCTTT | CASMRQLMNTEAFF | TRBJ1-1 | TRBV6-1 | . | . | 14
TGTGCCAGCAGCCCCGGACAGGGGCCTGGAAACACCATATATTTT | CASSPGQGPGNTIYF | TRBJ1-3 | TRBV11-3 | TRBD1 | . | 15
TGTGCTAGTGGTTTCTCTATTATCCGCGAGCAGTACTTC | CASGFSIIREQYF | TRBJ2-7 | TRBV12-5 | . | . | 13
TGTGCCAGCAGTGCTGTCAGGGGGCAAACAGATACGCAGTATTTT | CASSAVRGQTDTQYF | TRBJ2-3 | TRBV6-6 | TRBD1 | . | 15
TGTGCCAGCAGCGCGCCTAGCGGGGGGTCGTCTGAGCAGTTCTTC | CASSAPSGGSSEQFF | TRBJ2-1 | TRBV9 | TRBD2 | . | 15
TGCGCCAGCAGCCAAGAACTAGCGGGGCGAGAGACCCAGTACTTC | CASSQELAGRETQYF | TRBJ2-5 | TRBV4-3 | TRBD2 | . | 15
TGCGCCAGCAGCACCCAAGGACTAGCGGGGGGGCACGAGCAGTACTTC | CASSTQGLAGGHEQYF | TRBJ2-7 | TRBV4-1 | TRBD2 | . | 16
TGCGCCAGCAGCCCGCAGACTTACACTGAAGCTTTCTTT | CASSPQTYTEAFF | TRBJ1-1 | TRBV4-3 | . | few | 13
TGTGCCAGCAGTGCCTTATCCGGGACAGGGCTTAATTCACCCCTCCACTTT | CASSALSGTGLNSPLHF | TRBJ1-6 | TRBV6-1 | TRBD1 | few | 17
TGTGCCAGCAGCCGGACAGTTCTCGGGGAGCTGTTTTTT | CASSRTVLGELFF | TRBJ2-2 | TRBV13 | . | . | 13